This is a list of T cell receptor beta chains from one sample in a study of technical replicates of blood from several donors. The data were produced by immunoSEQ multiplex PCR, yet TCRdb's version contains in-frame clones alone and is incomplete. Of 10,000 to 13,000 clones listed, around 94% are singletons. Sequenced: PBMCs. These TCRs come from a human donor in good health. Both conserved end residues are part of each CDR3. D genes are given only for firm matches. The size entry is marked missing in some rows and otherwise reads once, few, many or a size class.

clone_size | j_call | d_call | v_call | cdr3_aa | cdr3_nt
NA | TRBJ2-7 | TRBD1 | TRBV28 | CASTVTGALYEQYF | TGTGCCAGCACTGTGACAGGGGCCCTCTACGAGCAGTACTTC
NA | TRBJ1-1 | TRBD1 | TRBV6-5 | CASGQGREAFF | TGTGCCAGCGGACAGGGAAGAGAAGCTTTCTTT
NA | TRBJ2-3 | TRBD2 | TRBV27 | CASSPFPRLAVTDTQYF | TGTGCCAGCAGCCCATTCCCCCGACTAGCGGTCACAGATACGCAGTATTTT
NA | TRBJ2-7 | TRBD2 | TRBV5-1 | CASSLDLAGVGEQYF | TGCGCCAGCAGCTTGGATCTAGCGGGAGTGGGCGAGCAGTACTTC
NA | TRBJ2-4 | TRBD1 | TRBV23-1 | CASSHRGQGHLQYF | TGCGCCAGCAGTCACCGGGGACAGGGACATCTTCAGTACTTC
once | TRBJ1-2 | NA | TRBV5-1 | CASSLGQGGFGYTF | TGCGCCAGCAGCTTGGGTCAAGGGGGTTTTGGCTACACCTTC
NA | TRBJ2-2 | NA | TRBV6-5 | CASSIRPSAGELFF | TGTGCCAGCAGTATCCGTCCCTCCGCCGGGGAGCTGTTTTTT
NA | TRBJ2-1 | NA | TRBV2 | CASTFQSVGVVNEQFF | TGTGCCAGCACTTTTCAATCCGTCGGGGTAGTCAATGAGCAGTTCTTC
NA | TRBJ2-1 | NA | TRBV6-1 | CASSEVQGSYNEQFF | TGTGCCAGCAGTGAAGTGCAGGGCTCCTACAATGAGCAGTTCTTC
NA | TRBJ1-5 | TRBD1 | TRBV6-1 | CASRTGVGNQPQHF | TGTGCCAGCAGGACAGGGGTAGGAAATCAGCCCCAGCATTTT
NA | TRBJ2-7 | NA | TRBV18 | CASSLGHTYEQYF | TGTGCCAGCTCACTCGGACATACCTACGAGCAGTACTTC
NA | TRBJ2-2 | TRBD1 | TRBV5-1 | CASRDRTPEGELFF | TGCGCCAGCAGGGACAGGACCCCTGAAGGGGAGCTGTTTTTT
NA | TRBJ1-3 | TRBD1 | TRBV18 | CASSRGQSSGNTIYF | TGTGCCAGCTCACGGGGACAGAGCTCTGGAAACACCATATATTTT
few | TRBJ2-6 | NA | TRBV4-2 | CASSQDQGSGANVLTF | TGTGCCAGCAGCCAAGATCAGGGCTCTGGGGCCAACGTCCTGACTTTC
NA | TRBJ2-1 | NA | TRBV30 | CAWSGGSGGEQFF | TGTGCCTGGAGTGGCGGGTCCGGGGGTGAGCAGTTCTTC
NA | TRBJ1-3 | NA | TRBV4-1 | CASSQEPAGNTIYF | TGCGCCAGCAGCCAAGAGCCAGCTGGAAACACCATATATTTT
NA | TRBJ2-7 | TRBD1 | TRBV10-3 | CAIRTGTENYEQYF | TGTGCCATCAGAACCGGGACAGAAAATTACGAGCAGTACTTC
NA | TRBJ2-7 | TRBD2 | TRBV6-5 | CASSFGLAGGAYEQYF | TGTGCCAGCAGTTTCGGACTAGCGGGAGGAGCCTACGAGCAGTACTTC
NA | TRBJ2-4 | TRBD1 | TRBV30 | CAWNPTGALAKNIQYF | TGTGCCTGGAACCCAACAGGGGCTTTAGCCAAAAACATTCAGTACTTC
NA | TRBJ2-3 | NA | TRBV10-2 | CASSSVTDTQYF | TGCGCCAGCAGTAGCGTGACAGATACGCAGTATTTT
NA | TRBJ2-3 | TRBD2 | TRBV28 | CASSSPLTSGVTDTQYF | TGTGCCAGCAGTTCCCCCTTGACTAGCGGGGTCACAGATACGCAGTATTTT
NA | TRBJ2-7 | TRBD1 | TRBV5-1 | CASRELQGPYEQYF | TGCGCCAGCCGAGAATTACAGGGGCCCTACGAGCAGTACTTC
once | TRBJ1-2 | TRBD1 | TRBV2 | CASSYVTGEPNYGYTF | TGTGCCAGCAGTTACGTGACAGGGGAGCCTAACTATGGCTACACCTTC
NA | TRBJ2-2 | NA | TRBV6-1 | CASSGGAETGELFF | TGTGCCAGCAGTGGCGGGGCGGAAACCGGGGAGCTGTTTTTT
once | TRBJ2-3 | NA | TRBV29-1 | CSVESRRGLDTDTQYF | TGCAGCGTTGAAAGCAGACGGGGACTTGACACAGATACGCAGTATTTT
NA | TRBJ1-1 | NA | TRBV28 | CASSLDIRAEAFF | TGTGCCAGCAGTTTAGACATACGTGCTGAAGCTTTCTTT
NA | TRBJ2-1 | NA | TRBV7-3 | CASSLADEQFF | TGTGCCAGCAGCTTAGCGGATGAGCAGTTCTTC
NA | TRBJ2-2 | TRBD2 | TRBV27 | CASSWGLAGTSAGELFF | TGTGCCAGCAGTTGGGGACTAGCGGGTACGAGCGCCGGGGAGCTGTTTTTT
NA | TRBJ1-5 | NA | TRBV27 | CASSFVNQPQHF | TGTGCCAGCAGTTTCGTCAATCAGCCCCAGCATTTT
NA | TRBJ2-7 | TRBD1 | TRBV10-1 | CASSGTGTGEYEQYF | TGCGCCAGCAGTGGGACCGGGACAGGGGAATACGAGCAGTACTTC
NA | TRBJ2-5 | TRBD1 | TRBV10-2 | CASYDTGGAETQYF | TGCGCCAGCTATGATACAGGGGGCGCGGAGACCCAGTACTTC
NA | TRBJ2-3 | NA | TRBV5-1 | CASSRERGLTDTQYF | TGCGCCAGCAGCCGGGAAAGGGGACTCACAGATACGCAGTATTTT
NA | TRBJ1-2 | NA | TRBV10-3 | CAISDTGTHGYTF | TGTGCCATCAGTGATACGGGAACTCATGGCTACACCTTC
NA | TRBJ2-3 | NA | TRBV19 | CASSVRSKDTQYF | TGTGCCAGTAGCGTACGGAGCAAGGATACGCAGTATTTT
NA | TRBJ2-7 | TRBD2 | TRBV7-9 | CASSLGRLAGAHEQYF | TGTGCCAGCAGCTTAGGACGGCTCGCGGGAGCCCACGAGCAGTACTTC
once | TRBJ2-7 | TRBD2 | TRBV18 | CASSPPGGDYYEQYF | TGTGCCAGCTCACCACCCGGGGGGGACTACTACGAGCAGTACTTC
NA | TRBJ1-1 | NA | TRBV19 | CASSIGGEGTEAFF | TGTGCCAGTAGTATAGGGGGGGAAGGCACTGAAGCTTTCTTT
NA | TRBJ2-7 | NA | TRBV6-5 | CASSYLAGSYEQYF | TGTGCCAGCAGTTACTTAGCTGGCTCCTACGAGCAGTACTTC
NA | TRBJ1-1 | NA | TRBV6-5 | CASSYYRTGNTEAFF | TGTGCCAGCAGTTACTACAGGACGGGGAACACTGAAGCTTTCTTT
NA | TRBJ2-1 | TRBD2 | TRBV5-5 | CASSRGGINEQFF | TGTGCCAGCAGCCGGGGGGGCATCAATGAGCAGTTCTTC
NA | TRBJ2-7 | NA | TRBV7-3 | CASSLGADAQVHEQYF | TGTGCCAGCAGCTTGGGGGCCGACGCACAGGTCCACGAGCAGTACTTC
once | TRBJ2-3 | NA | TRBV7-9 | CASSLADIYTQYF | TGTGCCAGCAGCTTAGCAGACATTTATACGCAGTATTTT